This section outlines one TCR beta chain sequence together with its context. This specimen belongs to a study of blood T cell repertoires in COVID-19. Study as a whole: Samples taken during acute and convalescent COVID-19 were collected in the United States, Italy and Spain. The cDNA or gDNA used as material had been derived from T cells, B-cell-depleted T cells, or PBMCs.

Seattle-derived patients entered the study during active infection and were followed longitudinally. Original handling: Researchers report that nucleated cell counts were estimated from reference gene primer amplification. Some clones are missing from TCRdb's copy, which holds only in-frame ones; the method was immunoSEQ multiplex PCR. V, J and clone size are taken as reported in that table, and D and trimming were inferred from the DNA itself. The repertoire holds roughly 150,000 clones, with approximately 93% as singletons. The TCR was taken from a woman aged 55-69 years with COVID-19, enrolled during active disease. Material for sequencing was peripheral blood.

CDR3 coding DNA: TGTGCCAGCAGCTTGACAGGGAATGAGGCCGGGGAGCTGTTTTTT. This translates into CASSLTGNEAGELFF. The V and J genes are TRBV9 and TRBJ2-2, with 7 nucleotides matching TRBD1. The germline CDR1 and CDR2 sequences are SGDLS and YYNGEE. V lost 4 bases and J lost 6; bases outside the gene matches: 9. The CDR3 runs 15 residues.